This T cell receptor beta chain was recovered during a study of technical replicates of blood from a handful of donors. Trimming took 2 bases from V and 4 from J, leaving 8 bases between them. Germline V gene data show CDR1 as SGHDN and CDR2 as FVKESK. This CDR3 has 13 amino acids. Profiled with immunoSEQ multiplex PCR; TCRdb holds only in-frame clones, not every one. The sample contains some 71,000 clones, approximately 97% of which appear only once. This receptor was identified in a human donor in good health. The chain combines TRBV14 with TRBJ1-1, with D hard to call. The sample consisted of T cells isolated from PBMCs. CDR3 amino acids: CASSQRRGTEAFF. The CDR3 nucleotides are TGTGCCAGCAGCCAACGACGGGGCACTGAAGCTTTCTTT. The full variable domain, rest sourced from reference TRBV14 and TRBJ1-1, is EAGVTQFPSHSVIEKGQTVTLRCDPISGHDNLYWYRRVMGKEIKFLLHFVKESKQDESGMPNNRFLAERTGGTYSTLKVQPAELEDSGVYFCASSQRRGTEAFFGQGTRLTVV.